One sample yielded the 20 T cell receptor beta chains listed below, sequenced in a study of T-cell memory formation after mild COVID-19. One entry per CDR3 protein, called by TCRdb with MiXCR from the 5' RACE reads. The data contain a few hundred thousand distinct CDR3 sequences, 25% to 30% of them seen just once; the ten biggest clones take up roughly 13%. Sequenced material: PBMCs or a T cell subset sorted from them (not recorded which). The source is an adult woman who had mild COVID-19 (a few samples of this study predate the infection). Cell type and time point are not known.

This clonotype was detected a few times. The CDR3 region is CSARTSGTDTQYF. CDR3 DNA: TGCAGTGCTCGGACTAGCGGGACAGATACGCAGTATTTT. The chain couples TRBV20-1 to TRBJ2-3; 11 bases align to TRBD2. The CDR3 consists of 13 residues. Trimming cost V 5 bases and J 3 bases; bases outside gene matches: 1. Germline V gene lookup returns CDR1 DFQATT and CDR2 SNEGSKA (reference sequence).

This clonotype has more than one count but fewer than ten. The V gene is TRBV2, the J gene TRBJ2-2, with D possibly being TRBD2 (6 bases). Trimming stripped 6 bases from V and 5 bases from J, with 13 bases between. The germline V gene has CDR1 SNHLY and CDR2 FYNNEI. The CDR3 sequence is 14 residues long. CDR3 DNA: TGTGCCAGCAGCCCCAGGGAGGTGACCGGGGAGCTGTTTTTT. It is translated as CASSPREVTGELFF.

The V call is TRBV10-3, the J call TRBJ2-7; a weak D match, TRBD2 (5 bases). The CDR3 is 13 residues long. The germline CDR1 and CDR2 sequences are ENHRY and SYGVKD. Trimming shortened V by 2 bases and J by 5 bases, and 10 bases separated the two germline ends. The CDR3 spells CAISETLVDEQYF. Written as DNA, the CDR3 is TGTGCCATCAGTGAGACACTAGTTGACGAGCAGTACTTC.

This clonotype was seen more than once but under ten times. This chain connects TRBV2 to TRBJ1-1, with D maybe TRBD1 (6 bases). CDR1 is SNHLY, CDR2 FYNNEI, per germline. V shed 7 bases and J shed 8 bases, with 17 bases lying between them. This CDR3 spans 13 amino acids. The CDR3 reads CASTGSGGPEAFF. The CDR3 region has the DNA TGTGCCAGCACCGGCTCGGGGGGCCCCGAAGCTTTCTTT.

This clonotype was counted ten times or more. This sequence joins TRBV5-1 and TRBJ2-1, with 10 bases fitting TRBD1. Per the germline V gene, CDR1 is SGHRS and CDR2 is YFSETQ. This CDR3 is built from 16 residues. Losses at the gene ends were 4 bases for V and 7 bases for J; bases not matched to a gene: 11. Here the CDR3 DNA reads TGCGCCAGCAGCCGAACCGGGACAGGGGTCAGGAATGAGCAGTTCTTC. Residues: CASSRTGTGVRNEQFF.

The chain couples TRBV12-3 or TRBV12-4 to TRBJ1-1, with D uncertain. The CDR3 extends over 14 amino acids. Trimming took 5 bases from V and 3 from J, leaving 13 bases between them. The CDR3 sequence: CASSVQAGYTEAFF. In nucleotides, the CDR3 is TGTGCCAGCAGTGTGCAAGCGGGATACACTGAAGCTTTCTTT.

This clonotype was seen at least ten times. The CDR3 is CASSNGQGPGELFF. The CDR3 DNA sequence: TGTGCCAGCAGCAACGGACAGGGGCCCGGGGAGCTGTTTTTT. J is TRBJ2-2 and V is TRBV5-5; the match to TRBD1 covers 9 bases. Germline CDR1 is SGHKS and CDR2 is YYEKEE (reference sequence). The CDR3 runs 14 residues. V shed 4 bases and J 6 bases; nucleotides not matched to a gene: 4.

This chain links TRBV29-1 with TRBJ1-1; D gene ambiguous. Trimming took off 6 bases at V and 1 base at J, with 18 bases between the two ends. Germline CDR1 SQVTM, CDR2 ANQGSEA. The CDR3 totals 15 residues. CDR3 sequence reads: CSVRSGRPRNTEAFF. The CDR3 nucleotides read TGCAGCGTCAGATCGGGCCGTCCGCGGAACACTGAAGCTTTCTTT.

This clonotype was seen at least ten times. The chain uses TRBV15 and TRBJ2-5; possibly TRBD2 for D (6 bases). The V and J ends lost 3 bases and 4 bases respectively, with 15 bases between them. Germline CDR1 LNHNV, CDR2 YYDKDF (reference sequence). This CDR3 has 15 residues. The CDR3 coding sequence is TGTGCCACCAGCAGCGGCTTCGGGACTGGAGAGACCCAGTACTTC. Translated: CATSSGFGTGETQYF. Full variable domain (rest looked up from reference TRBV15 and TRBJ2-5): DAMVIQNPRYQVTQFGKPVTLSCSQTLNHNVMYWYQQKSSQAPKLLFHYYDKDFNNEADTPDNFQSRRPNTSFCFLDIRSPGLGDTAMYLCATSSGFGTGETQYFGPGTRLLVL.

This chain links TRBV6-5 with TRBJ1-1; D gene unclear. V lost 5 bases, J lost 0 bases, and 10 bases lay in between. Per the germline V gene, CDR1 is MNHEY and CDR2 is SVGAGI. This CDR3 region has 14 residues. Here the CDR3 DNA reads TGTGCCAGCAGTCCCGGAATCATGAACACTGAAGCTTTCTTT. It yields the protein CASSPGIMNTEAFF.

In its sample, this clonotype was seen a few times. The chain carries TRBV5-6 and TRBJ1-2, with D possibly being TRBD1 (6 bases). The CDR3 runs 15 residues. The germline gives CDR1 SGHDT, CDR2 YYEEEE. The V gene lost 4 bases and the J gene lost 2 bases, with 15 bases spanning the gap. As DNA, the CDR3 is TGTGCCAGCAGCGATACAGGGATGTCCAACTATGGCTACACCTTC. Its protein product is CASSDTGMSNYGYTF.

This clonotype was counted only a few times. The chain has TRBV5-1 and TRBJ2-1, with 7 bases identical to TRBD1. V was clipped by 4 bases and J by 0 bases; unmatched bases: 19. The germline V gene encodes CDR1 SGHRS and CDR2 YFSETQ. This CDR3 has 20 residues. CDR3 sequence reads: CASSKAARGPTSSSYNEQFF. CDR3 DNA: TGCGCCAGCAGCAAAGCCGCGAGGGGGCCCACTTCGAGCTCCTACAATGAGCAGTTCTTC.

V gene TRBV5-6 combines with J gene TRBJ2-7; TRBD1 matches 7 bases. CDR1 and CDR2 (germline): SGHDT, YYEEEE. After removal of 6 bases from V and 1 base from J, the junction contained 7 bases not matched to a gene. This CDR3 has 14 amino acids. The CDR3 sequence is CASTQGDGSYEQYF. The CDR3 bases are TGTGCCAGCACCCAGGGGGACGGATCCTACGAGCAGTACTTC.

CDR3 sequence (DNA): TGTGCCAGCAGTACAACAGGGTGGGGCACTGAAGCTTTCTTT. It specifies CASSTTGWGTEAFF. The V and J genes are TRBV12-3 or TRBV12-4 and TRBJ1-1; D is possibly TRBD1 (6 bases). V was cut by 5 bases and J by 4 bases, with 14 bases left in between. This CDR3 contains 14 residues.

This chain joins TRBV6-5 and TRBJ2-5; D may be TRBD2 (5 bases). CDR3 length: 16 residues. Per germline, CDR1 MNHEY and CDR2 SVGAGI. Trimming took 2 bases from V and 9 from J, leaving 22 bases between them. CDR3 sequence (DNA): TGTGCCAGCAGTTACACTGGGTTCCGTTTAATGGAGGCCCAGTACTTC. Encoded protein: CASSYTGFRLMEAQYF.

V gene TRBV9 combines with J gene TRBJ1-2, with TRBD1 matching 11 bases. Per the germline V gene, CDR1 is SGDLS and CDR2 is YYNGEE. Trimming cost V 3 bases and J 3 bases; bases outside gene matches: 10. This CDR3 has 17 amino acids. CDR3 bases: TGTGCCAGCAGCGCCCCTCGGACAGGGGGCGAAGACTATGGCTACACCTTC. Translating it yields CASSAPRTGGEDYGYTF.

In this sample, this clonotype turned up a few times. The chain links TRBV15 to TRBJ2-7; the D is unclear. The CDR3 totals 13 residues. Trimming cost V 0 bases and J 6 bases, with 9 bases left between them. Germline CDR1 is LNHNV and CDR2 is YYDKDF (reference sequence). CDR3 loop: CATSRDGRFEQYF. CDR3 sequence (DNA): TGTGCCACCAGCAGAGACGGAAGGTTCGAGCAGTACTTC.

The chain couples TRBV7-2 to TRBJ1-2; TRBD1 matches at 10 bases. The germline V gene has CDR1 SGHTA and CDR2 FQGNSA. The CDR3 covers 14 residues. Unmatched junction bases numbered 7, after V lost 4 bases and J lost 8 bases. DNA for the CDR3: TGTGCCAGCAGCTCGCCGGGACAGGGGAGCGGCTACACCTTC. Translation gives CASSSPGQGSGYTF.

The rearrangement joins TRBV6-5 to TRBJ2-2, with 8 bases lining up with TRBD1. CDR3 size: 12 residues. Germline V gene sequence: CDR1 MNHEY, CDR2 SVGAGI. The V segment lost 6 bases and the J segment 6 bases; nucleotides outside the gene matches: 0. The CDR3 protein is CASRQGAGELFF. The CDR3 DNA reads as TGTGCCAGCAGACAGGGGGCCGGGGAGCTGTTTTTT.

The chain combines TRBV7-2 with TRBJ2-5; D is undetermined. The V end was cut by 1 base, the J end by 8 bases, with 14 bases between. CDR3 length equals 14 residues. The germline gives CDR1 SGHTA, CDR2 FQGNSA. CDR3 in amino acids: CASSLGEALGTQYF. CDR3 DNA sequence: TGTGCCAGCAGCTTAGGAGAGGCCTTGGGAACCCAGTACTTC.